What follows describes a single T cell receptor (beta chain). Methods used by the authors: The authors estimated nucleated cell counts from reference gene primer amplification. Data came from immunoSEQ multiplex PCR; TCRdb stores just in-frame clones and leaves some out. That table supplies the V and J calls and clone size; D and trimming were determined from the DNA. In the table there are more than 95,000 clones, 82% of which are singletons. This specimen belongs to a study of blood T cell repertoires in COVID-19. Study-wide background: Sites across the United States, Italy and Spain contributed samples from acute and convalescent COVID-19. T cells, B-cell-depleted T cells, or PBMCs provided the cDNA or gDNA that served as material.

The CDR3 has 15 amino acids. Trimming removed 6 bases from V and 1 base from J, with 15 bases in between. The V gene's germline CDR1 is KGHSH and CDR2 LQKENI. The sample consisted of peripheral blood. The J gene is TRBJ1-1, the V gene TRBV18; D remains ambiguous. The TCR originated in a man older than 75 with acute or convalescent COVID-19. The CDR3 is CASSPEVHPNTEAFF. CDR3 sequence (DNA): TGTGCCAGCTCCCCGGAGGTCCACCCGAACACTGAAGCTTTCTTT.